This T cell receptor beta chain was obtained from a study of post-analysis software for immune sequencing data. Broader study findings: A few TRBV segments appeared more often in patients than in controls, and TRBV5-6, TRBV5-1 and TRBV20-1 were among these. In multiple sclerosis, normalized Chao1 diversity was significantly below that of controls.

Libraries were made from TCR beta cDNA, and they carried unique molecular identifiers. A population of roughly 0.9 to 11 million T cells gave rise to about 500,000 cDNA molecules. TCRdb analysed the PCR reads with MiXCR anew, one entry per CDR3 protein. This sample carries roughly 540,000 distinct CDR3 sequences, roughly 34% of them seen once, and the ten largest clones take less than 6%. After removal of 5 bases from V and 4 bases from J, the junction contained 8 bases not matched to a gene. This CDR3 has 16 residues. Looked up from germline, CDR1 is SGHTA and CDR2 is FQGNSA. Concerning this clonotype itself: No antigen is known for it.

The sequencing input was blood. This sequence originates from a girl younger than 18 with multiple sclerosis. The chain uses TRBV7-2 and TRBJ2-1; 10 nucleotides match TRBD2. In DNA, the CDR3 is TGTGCCAGCAGCGAAAGAACTAGCGGGGCGTACAATGAGCAGTTCTTC. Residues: CASSERTSGAYNEQFF.